This entry concerns a single TCR beta chain. Its target is unknown. TCRdb re-called the RT-PCR reads through MiXCR, storing one row per CDR3 protein. The table shows about half a million distinct CDR3 sequences, with 25% occurring only once. This sample was taken from a study of response to subunit inactivated influenza vaccine. Germline values: CDR1 ENHRY, CDR2 SYGVKD. Trimming cost V 3 bases and J 0 bases, with 9 bases left between them. This CDR3 comprises 15 residues. The study, taken as a whole, reports: Authors suggested few new T cells are recruited by each seasonal influenza vaccination.

This receptor was taken from a man in his fifties or sixties who received an inactivated influenza vaccine. The chain joins TRBV10-3 to TRBJ1-5; possible D gene TRBD1, 6 bases. Specimen: CD4+ T cells sorted from PBMCs, collected about 5 days after vaccination. In DNA, the CDR3 is TGTGCCATCAGTGAACAGGGTTATAGCAATCAGCCCCAGCATTTT. Translating gives CAISEQGYSNQPQHF.